The T cell receptor (beta chain) under discussion was sequenced for a study of T-cell memory formation after mild COVID-19. Findings of the study overall: There was a balanced CD4/CD8 profile in clones contracting day 15 to 85, and later expanders leaned CD4+.

This clonotype appeared a few times. Its antigen is not known. 5'RACE primed at constant segments yielded TCR alpha and TCR beta cDNA libraries bearing sample barcodes and UMIs. TCRdb re-analysed the 5' RACE reads in MiXCR, keeping a single row per CDR3 protein. The data show approximately 300,000 distinct CDR3 sequences, 8.2% seen once. The CDR3 is made up of 15 amino acids. CDR1 LGHNA and CDR2 YSLEER come from the germline V gene. V dropped 0 bases and J dropped 4 bases, with 10 bases sitting between them. This chain uses TRBV4-3 with TRBJ1-3, with TRBD1 as a possible D gene (5 bases). This clonotype was sampled from a man between 18 and 35 years old who had mild COVID-19 (a few samples of this study predate the infection). Cell type and time point are not known. Sequencing was done on a sample of PBMCs or a T cell subset sorted from them (not recorded which). The CDR3 reads CASSQDYWGGNTIYF. The CDR3 DNA reads TGCGCCAGCAGCCAAGATTACTGGGGCGGAAACACCATATATTTT.